This T cell receptor beta chain is drawn from a study of vaccination effects on CD4 cells after COVID-19. For the study at large: Prior to sequencing, the ViraFEST assay stimulated PBMC with viral peptide pools, which expanded the antigen-specific CD4+ T cells.

Culture proceeded for nine to eleven days, and CD4+ T cells were then isolated. CDR3 length: 16 residues. Germline CDR1 SGHTA, CDR2 FQGNSA. V shed 5 bases and J shed 0 bases, with 16 bases lying between them. On this clone: Its antigen is not known.

Here immunoSEQ multiplex PCR was the method, and the copy in TCRdb shows in-frame clones only, minus some. The sample holds about 37,000 clones, about four fifths seen once. Study conclusions and caveats: Marked contraction was observed in infection-induced and vaccine-induced clones late after vaccination.

The source was CD4+ T cells from PBMCs cultured without peptide, collected before COVID-19 vaccination. The chain couples TRBV7-2 to TRBJ1-2, with TRBD1 as a possible D gene (5 bases). This sequence originates from a human donor who received a COVID-19 vaccine. CDR3 sequence: CASSPTATEPNYGYTF. CDR3 nucleotide sequence: TGTGCCAGCAGCCCGACAGCCACAGAGCCTAACTATGGCTACACCTTC.